The clone carrying this T cell receptor beta chain occurred a few times. The antigen remains unidentified. These data come from a study of T cell responses to AZD1222 COVID-19 vaccine. Study results and limitations: There were mostly white British donors and more females than males, and clonal diversity was possibly underestimated. Targeting of unmutated variant regions was reportedly seen in nearly half of spike-specific TCRs.

The data were produced by immunoSEQ multiplex PCR, yet TCRdb's version contains in-frame clones alone and is incomplete. The sample has around 140,000 clones; more than 80% are singletons. Germline V gene lookup returns CDR1 SGHVS and CDR2 FQNEAQ. The CDR3 loop spans 12 amino acids. The V and J ends lost 8 bases and 3 bases respectively, with 11 bases between them. The rearrangement joins TRBV7-8 to TRBJ2-7; TRBD1 or TRBD2 may be the D gene (5 bases each). The clonotype was recovered from an adult in good health. The sample was peripheral blood, taken on day 0 of AZD1222 vaccination. Here the CDR3 reads CASGGGIYEQYF. CDR3 in DNA: TGTGCCAGCGGGGGTGGGATCTACGAGCAGTACTTC.